This paragraph covers one T cell receptor beta chain sequence. As yet, its antigen is unknown. These data come from a study of T cells expressing NK-cell markers. Study context: Seven sequenced donors out of eight were HCMV-seropositive, one seronegative. Findings and limits, study-wide: A range of about 1.0-7.5% of CD8+ T cells consisted of dominant NKG2C+ clonotypes in 5 to 7 donors. The same clonotypes also predominated in the CD3+CD56-NKG2C+ fraction of a few donors.

There are 15 residues in the CDR3. Per the germline V gene, CDR1 is DFQATT and CDR2 is SNEGSKA (reference sequence). The authors generated TCR beta cDNA through 5'RACE template switching with UMIs. TCRdb reanalyzed the 5' RACE reads, giving one entry per CDR3 protein sequence and no DNA. The sample's table shows under 600,000 distinct CDR3 sequences. The sample taken for sequencing was blood T cells: a sorted CD56 or NKG2C T cell subset, CD4+ or CD8+ T cells, or bulk PBMC T cells (not recorded which). V usage is TRBV20-1 and J usage is TRBJ2-7; TCRdb's D call, TRBD1, is unchecked because there is no DNA. This TCR was sampled from a woman aged 50 to 60 in good health. The CDR3: CSAYSGGDVGYEQYF.